These 32 T cell receptor beta chains came from one sample sequenced in a study of T cell responses to AZD1222 COVID-19 vaccine. TCRdb keeps only in-frame clones here, not all; method: immunoSEQ multiplex PCR. The sample has 120,000 or so clones, around 89% seen once; the top ten hold around 10%. The source material was peripheral blood, sampled on day 0 of MenACWY control vaccination. Receptor source: an adult in good health.

The rearrangement uses TRBV7-9 and TRBJ2-7; D gene ambiguous. The length of the CDR3 is 12 residues. V lost 4 bases and J lost 0, with 4 bases in between. Germline V gene sequence: CDR1 SEHNR, CDR2 FQNEAQ (reference sequence). The chain's CDR3 is CASSSSSYEQYF. The CDR3 DNA reads TGTGCCAGCAGCTCGTCCTCCTACGAGCAGTACTTC.

J is TRBJ1-5 and V is TRBV24-1; possibly TRBD1 for D (5 bases). The CDR3 is 15 amino acids. Trimming left V 4 bases short and J 1 base short, with 10 bases between. Germline V CDR1 and CDR2: KGHDR, SFDVKD. The CDR3 is CATSESGYSNQPQHF. Written as DNA, the CDR3 is TGTGCCACCAGTGAGTCAGGGTACAGCAATCAGCCCCAGCATTTT.

The rearrangement uses TRBV25-1 and TRBJ2-3, with D uncertain. Per the germline V gene, CDR1 is MGHDK and CDR2 is SYGVNS. The CDR3 runs 14 residues. The V end was cut by 4 bases, the J end by 0 bases, with 8 bases between. The CDR3 sequence: CASSGRTSTDTQYF. The CDR3 nucleotides read TGTGCCAGCAGTGGCAGAACCAGCACAGATACGCAGTATTTT.

The CDR3 reads CAMTPVTYGYTF. CDR3 nucleotides: TGTGCCATGACCCCGGTTACCTATGGCTACACCTTC. The chain links TRBV10-3 to TRBJ1-2; the D is unclear. From germline, CDR1 is ENHRY and CDR2 SYGVKD. The V end was cut by 9 bases, the J end by 4 bases, with 12 bases between. The CDR3 covers 12 residues.

The chain is built from TRBV7-3 and TRBJ2-5, with D uncertain. Per the germline V gene, CDR1 is SGHTA and CDR2 is FQGTGA. CDR3 length: 15 residues. V shed 0 bases and J shed 1 base, with 9 bases lying between them. CDR3 sequence (DNA): TGTGCCAGCAGCTTAACGCGTCTACCCCAAGAGACCCAGTACTTC. Translating gives CASSLTRLPQETQYF.

V is TRBV7-8 and J is TRBJ2-7; maybe TRBD1 (5 bases). Germline V gene sequence: CDR1 SGHVS, CDR2 FQNEAQ. V was pared by 4 bases and J by 6 bases, with 10 bases between. This CDR3 contains 12 residues. The CDR3 coding sequence is TGTGCCAGCAGCTCCAGGGCCTTCGAGCAGTACTTC. This translates into CASSSRAFEQYF.

The chain has TRBV5-1 and TRBJ1-2, with 12 nucleotides matching TRBD1. Unmatched junction bases numbered 9, after V lost 7 bases and J lost 8 bases. This CDR3 is 14 amino acids long. Germline loops: CDR1 SGHRS, CDR2 YFSETQ. In DNA form, the CDR3 reads TGCGCCAGCGCTTCCGGGACAGGGGGCTCAGGCTACACCTTC. Its protein product is CASASGTGGSGYTF.

V and J are TRBV15 and TRBJ1-5; TRBD1 matches at 9 bases. The CDR3 runs 15 residues. Germline V gives CDR1 LNHNV, CDR2 YYDKDF (reference sequence). After removal of 1 base from V and 6 bases from J, the junction contained 4 bases not matched to a gene. CDR3 protein: CATSRGQGQGQPQHF. DNA of the CDR3: TGTGCCACCAGCAGAGGACAGGGACAGGGTCAGCCCCAGCATTTT.

The genes are TRBV19 and TRBJ1-1; D call uncertain. Deletions cut 4 bases from V and 1 base from J, with 7 bases between. CDR3 length: 13 residues. Germline V gives CDR1 LNHDA, CDR2 SQIVND (reference sequence). Here the CDR3 reads CASSKQWNTEAFF. For the CDR3, the DNA is TGTGCCAGTAGTAAACAATGGAACACTGAAGCTTTCTTT.

The rearrangement links TRBV7-2 to TRBJ2-1, with 8 positions matching TRBD1. Germline V CDR1 and CDR2: SGHTA, FQGNSA. The CDR3 is 13 residues long. The ends lost 6 bases at V and 12 bases at J; junction bases unmatched: 10. For the CDR3, the DNA is TGTGCCAGCAGTCGCGACAGGGGAGAAAGGCAGTTCTTC. This encodes CASSRDRGERQFF. Looking up the rest from reference TRBV7-2 and TRBJ2-1 gives the full variable domain: GAGVSQSPSNKVTEKGKDVELRCDPISGHTALYWYRQSLGQGLEFLIYFQGNSAPDKSGLPSDRFSAERTGGSVSTLTIQRTQQEDSAVYLCASSRDRGERQFFGPGTRLTVL.

The chain employs TRBV10-3 and TRBJ1-1; the D is unclear. Per germline, CDR1 ENHRY and CDR2 SYGVKD. This CDR3 spans 13 amino acids. The germline V and J ends were trimmed by 6 bases and 0 bases, with 8 bases remaining between them. CDR3 sequence: CAIRHAVNTEAFF. The CDR3 bases are TGTGCCATCAGACACGCGGTGAACACTGAAGCTTTCTTT.

This CDR3 is CASSPLSSTDTQYF. The DNA for the CDR3 is TGTGCCAGCTCACCTTTATCCAGTACAGATACGCAGTATTTT. The V and J genes are TRBV18 and TRBJ2-3; D not certain. This CDR3 has 14 residues. Trimming pared 3 bases from V and 3 bases from J, leaving 10 bases between. Germline loops: CDR1 KGHSH, CDR2 LQKENI.

This clone was seen just once. CDR3 sequence (DNA): TGTGCCACCAGTGATTTGTTTTTCGGCAGCTACACCTTC. As protein: CATSDLFFGSYTF. The genes are TRBV24-1 and TRBJ1-2; D uncertain. CDR1 is KGHDR and CDR2 is SFDVKD in the germline V gene. V was cut by 0 bases and J by 9 bases, with 10 bases left in between. The CDR3 covers 13 residues.

The V call is TRBV7-9, the J call TRBJ2-1; 14 bases fit TRBD2. The CDR3 extends over 13 amino acids. V lost 8 bases, J lost 8 bases, and 2 bases stayed unmatched. The V gene's germline CDR1 is SEHNR and CDR2 FQNEAQ (reference sequence). The CDR3 sequence: CASGTSGSYEQFF. The CDR3 bases are TGTGCCAGCGGGACTAGCGGGAGCTATGAGCAGTTCTTC. Full variable domain (remainder filled in from reference TRBV7-9 and TRBJ2-1): DTGVSQNPRHKITKRGQNVTFRCDPISEHNRLYWYRQTLGQGPEFLTYFQNEAQLEKSRLLSDRFSAERPKGSFSTLEIQRTEQGDSAMYLCASGTSGSYEQFFGPGTRLTVL.

V gene TRBV2 combines with J gene TRBJ2-5; D might be TRBD2 (5 bases). The CDR3 has 11 amino acids. CDR1 SNHLY and CDR2 FYNNEI come from the germline V gene. With 9 bases removed from V and 0 bases from J, the gap between germline ends came to 5 bases. CDR3: CARRDQETQYF. CDR3 coding DNA: TGTGCCAGGAGGGACCAAGAGACCCAGTACTTC.

A note on this clone: This sample also contains other DNA sequences that code for the same CDR3. The chain has TRBV6-5 and TRBJ2-7; D not resolved. V was trimmed by 0 bases and J by 1 base, leaving 10 bases between them. This CDR3 has 15 amino acids. Germline CDR1 MNHEY, CDR2 SVGAGI. The DNA for the CDR3 is TGTGCCAGCAGTTACTCGGGCGTTCCTTCCTACGAGCAGTACTTC. Translated: CASSYSGVPSYEQYF.

The chain links TRBV25-1 to TRBJ1-1, with D possibly TRBD1 on 5 matching bases. This CDR3 is built from 16 residues. The ends were cut back, 7 bases at V and 6 bases at J, with 24 bases in the middle. Germline CDR1 and CDR2: MGHDK and SYGVNS. DNA for the CDR3: TGTGCCAGCATTTCACGGGGCAGCTCGGCTCCCTCTGAAGCTTTCTTT. Encoded protein: CASISRGSSAPSEAFF.

The chain is built from TRBV19 and TRBJ2-7; 8 positions agree with TRBD1. The CDR3 has 15 amino acids. The ends lost 1 base at V and 2 bases at J; junction bases unmatched: 4. CDR1 is LNHDA, CDR2 SQIVND, per germline (reference sequence). In DNA form, the CDR3 reads TGTGCCAGTAGTATAGGGCAGGGGGCGACCTACGAGCAGTACTTC. Protein sequence: CASSIGQGATYEQYF.

The V and J genes are TRBV5-4 and TRBJ2-1, with 8 nucleotides matching TRBD1. CDR3 size: 17 residues. CDR1 is SGHNT, CDR2 YYREEE, per germline (reference sequence). With 4 bases clipped from V and 7 bases from J, the junction kept 16 bases outside the gene matches. The CDR3 bases are TGTGCCAGCAGCCCAACATCCGACAGGGGTTTTTGGAATGAGCAGTTCTTC. It encodes CASSPTSDRGFWNEQFF.

The genes are TRBV11-1 and TRBJ2-2; D unclear. The germline CDR1 and CDR2 sequences are SGHAT and FQDESV (reference sequence). CDR3 length: 13 amino acids. V lost 5 bases and J 3 bases, leaving 7 bases between the germline ends. The CDR3 loop reads CASSRSDTGELFF. CDR3 DNA sequence: TGTGCCAGCAGCAGAAGCGACACCGGGGAGCTGTTTTTT. Complete variable domain (other parts from reference TRBV11-1 and TRBJ2-2): EAEVAQSPRYKITEKSQAVAFWCDPISGHATLYWYRQILGQGPELLVQFQDESVVDDSQLPKDRFSAERLKGVDSTLKIQPAELGDSAMYLCASSRSDTGELFFGEGSRLTVL.

This chain uses TRBV15 with TRBJ2-1; D is ambiguous. This CDR3 has 13 residues. Germline values: CDR1 LNHNV, CDR2 YYDKDF (reference sequence). Deletions cut 1 base from V and 7 bases from J, with 8 bases between. The CDR3 nucleotides read TGTGCCACCAGCAGAGCATTAATAAATGAGCAGTTCTTC. This codes for CATSRALINEQFF.

The chain employs TRBV30 and TRBJ1-1, with TRBD1 matching 8 bases. CDR3 size: 12 residues. In germline, CDR1 is GTSNPN, CDR2 SVGIG (reference sequence). The V gene end was trimmed by 7 bases and the J gene end by 5 bases; junction bases not matched to a gene: 6. DNA for the CDR3: TGTGCCTTCTCAGGGGGCGCGACTGAAGCTTTCTTT. Its translation: CAFSGGATEAFF.

The CDR3: CASSLGYWDRNTGELFF. The CDR3 bases are TGCGCCAGCAGCTTGGGTTATTGGGACAGGAACACCGGGGAGCTGTTTTTT. The chain combines TRBV5-1 with TRBJ2-2; 7 nucleotides align to TRBD1. V trimming: 0 bases; J trimming: 1 base; junction bases outside the gene matches: 6. This CDR3 region has 17 residues. Germline V lookup: CDR1 SGHRS, CDR2 YFSETQ.

The rearrangement uses TRBV5-5 and TRBJ2-7, with D tentatively TRBD1 (6 bases). Germline V gene sequence: CDR1 SGHKS, CDR2 YYEKEE (reference sequence). V was cut by 0 bases and J by 2 bases, with 15 bases left in between. This CDR3 spans 16 amino acids. CDR3 bases: TGTGCCAGCAGCTTGGGTCCAGGGGTCGAGGCCTACGAGCAGTACTTC. Translated, it gives CASSLGPGVEAYEQYF.

CDR3 in amino acids: CASSYREDTIYF. CDR3 DNA sequence: TGTGCCAGCAGTTACAGGGAGGACACCATATATTTT. This chain uses TRBV12-3 or TRBV12-4 with TRBJ1-3; the D gene is possibly TRBD1 (6 bases). Trimming cost V 4 bases and J 8 bases, with 9 bases left between them. This CDR3 contains 12 residues.

This chain links TRBV27 with TRBJ2-1; D is undetermined. The length of the CDR3 is 13 residues. V dropped 8 bases and J dropped 3 bases, with 11 bases sitting between them. The germline gives CDR1 MNHEY, CDR2 SMNVEV (reference sequence). The chain's CDR3 is CASGSLDYNEQFF. The CDR3 DNA reads TGTGCCAGCGGATCCCTAGACTACAATGAGCAGTTCTTC.

This chain uses TRBV7-6 with TRBJ2-7; no firm D call. The CDR3 loop spans 15 amino acids. Deletions cut 0 bases from V and 4 bases from J, with 13 bases between. The germline V gene encodes CDR1 SGHVS and CDR2 FNYEAQ. In nucleotides, the CDR3 is TGTGCCAGCAGCTTAGCGCAAGGACCCCAATACGAGCAGTACTTC. This gives the protein CASSLAQGPQYEQYF.

The CDR3, as DNA: TGTGCCAGCAGCGTAGTCGCGGGCCCCCTCTCCTACAATGAGCAGTTCTTC. Translated, it gives CASSVVAGPLSYNEQFF. The chain links TRBV9 to TRBJ2-1; D may be TRBD2 (5 bases). The CDR3 loop spans 17 amino acids. Germline V gives CDR1 SGDLS, CDR2 YYNGEE. The V end was cut by 0 bases, the J end by 0 bases, with 13 bases between.

In its sample, this clone was seen once. The V call is TRBV7-2, the J call TRBJ2-2, with 8 bases lining up with TRBD2. The CDR3 covers 17 residues. Unmatched junction bases numbered 8, after V lost 1 base and J lost 4 bases. Germline assignment: CDR1 SGHTA and CDR2 FQGNSA. The CDR3 nucleotides are TGTGCCAGCAGCTTAGGGCCCGGGGGGGCGTTCACCGGGGAGCTGTTTTTT. This codes for CASSLGPGGAFTGELFF.

This clone was observed a handful of times. The rearrangement joins TRBV2 to TRBJ2-3, with unresolved D. Per germline, CDR1 SNHLY and CDR2 FYNNEI. V was shortened by 5 bases and J by 4 bases, with 4 bases between the two germline ends. The CDR3 length is 11 residues. The CDR3 region has the DNA TGTGCCAGCAGTCCCTCAGATACGCAGTATTTT. This sequence encodes CASSPSDTQYF.

The chain couples TRBV7-9 to TRBJ1-6, with unresolved D. CDR3 length: 14 amino acids. Trimming shortened V by 2 bases and J by 6 bases, and 8 bases separated the two germline ends. Germline V gene sequence: CDR1 SEHNR, CDR2 FQNEAQ (reference sequence). CDR3 in DNA: TGTGCCAGCAGCTTAAATTTGGGTAATTCACCCCTCCACTTT. Translating gives CASSLNLGNSPLHF.

The genes are TRBV29-1 and TRBJ2-7; 8 bases align to TRBD2. Germline V lookup: CDR1 SQVTM, CDR2 ANQGSEA. The J segment lost 3 bases and the V segment lost 6 bases, leaving 7 bases of the junction unmatched. The CDR3 covers 13 residues. DNA for the CDR3: TGCAGCGTGGTGGAGCGGGAGTTCTACGAGCAGTACTTC. It codes for CSVVEREFYEQYF.